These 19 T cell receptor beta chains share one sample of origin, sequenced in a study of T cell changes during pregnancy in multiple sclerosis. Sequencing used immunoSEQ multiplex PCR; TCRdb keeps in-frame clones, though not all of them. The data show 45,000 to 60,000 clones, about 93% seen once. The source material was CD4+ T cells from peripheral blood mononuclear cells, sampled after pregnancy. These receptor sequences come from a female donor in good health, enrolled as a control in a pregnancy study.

DNA for the CDR3: TGTGCCTGGAGTCGTCCAGGGGGTATAGCGCAGTTCTTC. It codes for CAWSRPGGIAQFF. The J gene is TRBJ2-1, the V gene TRBV30; 7 bases are a match to TRBD1. The length of the CDR3 is 13 residues. J lost 12 bases, V lost 2 bases, and 10 bases had no gene match. Germline CDR1 and CDR2: GTSNPN and SVGIG (reference sequence).

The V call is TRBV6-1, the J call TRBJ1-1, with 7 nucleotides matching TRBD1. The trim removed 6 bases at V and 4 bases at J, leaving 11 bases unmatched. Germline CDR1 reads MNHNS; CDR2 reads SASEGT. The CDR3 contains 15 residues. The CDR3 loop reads CASRDSKGAVTEAFF. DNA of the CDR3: TGTGCCAGCAGAGACTCCAAGGGGGCGGTCACTGAAGCTTTCTTT.

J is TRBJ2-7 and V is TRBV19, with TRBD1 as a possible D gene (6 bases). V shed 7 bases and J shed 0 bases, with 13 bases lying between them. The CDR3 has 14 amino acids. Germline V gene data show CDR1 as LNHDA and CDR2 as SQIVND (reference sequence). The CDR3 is CASMDSLYSYEQYF. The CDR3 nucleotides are TGTGCCAGTATGGACAGCTTGTACTCCTACGAGCAGTACTTC. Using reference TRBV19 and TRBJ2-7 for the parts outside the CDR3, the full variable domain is DGGITQSPKYLFRKEGQNVTLSCEQNLNHDAMYWYRQDPGQGLRLIYYSQIVNDFQKGDIAEGYSVSREKKESFPLTVTSAQKNPTAFYLCASMDSLYSYEQYFGPGTRLTVT.

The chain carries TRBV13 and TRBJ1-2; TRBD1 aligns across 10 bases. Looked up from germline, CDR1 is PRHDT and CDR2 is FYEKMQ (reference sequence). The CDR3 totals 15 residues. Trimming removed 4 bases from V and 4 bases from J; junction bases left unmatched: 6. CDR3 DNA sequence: TGTGCCAGCAGCTCCTCGACAGGGGGCTTCTATGGCTACACCTTC. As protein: CASSSSTGGFYGYTF.

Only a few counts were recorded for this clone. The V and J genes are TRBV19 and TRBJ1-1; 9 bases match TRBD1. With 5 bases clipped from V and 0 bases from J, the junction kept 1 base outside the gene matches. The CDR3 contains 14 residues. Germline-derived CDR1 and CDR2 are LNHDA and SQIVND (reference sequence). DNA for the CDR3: TGTGCCAGTAGTCGGGACAGGGTGAACACTGAAGCTTTCTTT. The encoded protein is CASSRDRVNTEAFF.

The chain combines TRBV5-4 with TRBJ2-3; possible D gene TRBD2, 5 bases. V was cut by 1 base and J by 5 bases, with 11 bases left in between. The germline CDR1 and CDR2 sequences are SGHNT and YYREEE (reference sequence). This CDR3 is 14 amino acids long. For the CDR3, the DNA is TGTGCCAGCAGCTTGACGAGAGAGGGAGATACGCAGTATTTT. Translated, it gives CASSLTREGDTQYF.

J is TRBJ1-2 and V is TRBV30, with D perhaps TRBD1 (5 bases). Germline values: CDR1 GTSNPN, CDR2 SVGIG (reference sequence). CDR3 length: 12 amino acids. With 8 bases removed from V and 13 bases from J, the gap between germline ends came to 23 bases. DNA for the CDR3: TGTGCCGGCCGCCGCCCCGGGGGAGTAGGCACCTTC. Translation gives CAGRRPGGVGTF.

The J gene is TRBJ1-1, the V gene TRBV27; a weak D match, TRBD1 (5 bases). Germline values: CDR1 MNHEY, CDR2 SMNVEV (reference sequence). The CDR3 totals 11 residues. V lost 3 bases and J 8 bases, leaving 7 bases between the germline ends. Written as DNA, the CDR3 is TGTGCCAGCAGTTTCCGGGGGGAAGCTTTCTTT. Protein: CASSFRGEAFF.

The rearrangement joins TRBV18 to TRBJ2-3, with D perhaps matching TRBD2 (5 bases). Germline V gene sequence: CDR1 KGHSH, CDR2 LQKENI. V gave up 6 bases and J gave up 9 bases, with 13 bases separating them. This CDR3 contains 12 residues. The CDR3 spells CASSAGERTQYF. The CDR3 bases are TGTGCCAGCTCCGCGGGCGAAAGGACGCAGTATTTT.

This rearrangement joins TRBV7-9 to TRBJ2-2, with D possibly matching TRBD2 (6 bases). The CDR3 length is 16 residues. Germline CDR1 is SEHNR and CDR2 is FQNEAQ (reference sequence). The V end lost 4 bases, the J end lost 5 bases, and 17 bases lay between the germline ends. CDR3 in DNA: TGTGCCAGCAGCTCCACTCCGGGACTGGGGACCGGGGAGCTGTTTTTT. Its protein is CASSSTPGLGTGELFF.

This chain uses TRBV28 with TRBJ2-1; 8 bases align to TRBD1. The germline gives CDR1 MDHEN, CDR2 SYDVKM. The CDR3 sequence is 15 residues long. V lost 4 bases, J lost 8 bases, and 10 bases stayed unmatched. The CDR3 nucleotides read TGTGCCAGCAGTTCCGGACAGGGCCGACGCTATGAGCAGTTCTTC. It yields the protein CASSSGQGRRYEQFF.

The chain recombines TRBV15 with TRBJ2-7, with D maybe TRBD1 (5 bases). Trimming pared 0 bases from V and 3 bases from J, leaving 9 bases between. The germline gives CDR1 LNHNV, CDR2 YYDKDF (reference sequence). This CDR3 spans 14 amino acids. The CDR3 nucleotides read TGTGCCACCAGCAGAGATCCCCAGGGCTACGAGCAGTACTTC. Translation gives CATSRDPQGYEQYF. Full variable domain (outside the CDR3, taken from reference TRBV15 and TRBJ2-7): DAMVIQNPRYQVTQFGKPVTLSCSQTLNHNVMYWYQQKSSQAPKLLFHYYDKDFNNEADTPDNFQSRRPNTSFCFLDIRSPGLGDTAMYLCATSRDPQGYEQYFGPGTRLTVT.

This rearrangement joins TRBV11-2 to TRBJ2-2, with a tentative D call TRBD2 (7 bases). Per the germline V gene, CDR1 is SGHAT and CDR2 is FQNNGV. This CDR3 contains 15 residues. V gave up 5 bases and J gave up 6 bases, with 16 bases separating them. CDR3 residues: CASSLGGAQAGELFF. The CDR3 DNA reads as TGTGCCAGCAGCCTGGGGGGGGCCCAGGCCGGGGAGCTGTTTTTT.

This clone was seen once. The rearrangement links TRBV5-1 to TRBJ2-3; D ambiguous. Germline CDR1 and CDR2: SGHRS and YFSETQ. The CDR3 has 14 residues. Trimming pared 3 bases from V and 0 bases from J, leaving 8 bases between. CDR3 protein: CASSYSSSTDTQYF. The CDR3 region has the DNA TGCGCCAGCAGCTATTCCTCTAGCACAGATACGCAGTATTTT.

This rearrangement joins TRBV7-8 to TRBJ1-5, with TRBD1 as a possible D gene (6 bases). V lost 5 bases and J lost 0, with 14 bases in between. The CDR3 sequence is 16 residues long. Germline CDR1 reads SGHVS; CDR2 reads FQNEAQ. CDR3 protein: CASSPYRVHSNQPQHF. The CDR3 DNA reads TGTGCCAGCAGCCCCTACAGGGTTCATAGCAATCAGCCCCAGCATTTT.

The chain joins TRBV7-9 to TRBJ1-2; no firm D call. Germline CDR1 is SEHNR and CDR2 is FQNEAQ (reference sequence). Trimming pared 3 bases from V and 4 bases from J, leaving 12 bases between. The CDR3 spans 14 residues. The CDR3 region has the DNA TGTGCCAGCAGCTTCCAGGACTTTTTCTATGGCTACACCTTC. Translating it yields CASSFQDFFYGYTF.

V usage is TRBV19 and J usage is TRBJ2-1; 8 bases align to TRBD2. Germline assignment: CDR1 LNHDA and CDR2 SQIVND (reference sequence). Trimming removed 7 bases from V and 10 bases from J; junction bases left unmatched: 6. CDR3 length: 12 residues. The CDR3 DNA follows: TGTGCCAGTACCCCCCCGGGGGGGGAGCAGTTCTTC. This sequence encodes CASTPPGGEQFF.

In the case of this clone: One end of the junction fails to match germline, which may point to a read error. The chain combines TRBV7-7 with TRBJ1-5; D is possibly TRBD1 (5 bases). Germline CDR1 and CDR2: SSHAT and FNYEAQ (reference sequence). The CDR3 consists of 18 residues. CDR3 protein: CASSFWAGRQFRGQPQHF. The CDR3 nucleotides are TGTGCTAGCAGCTTTTGGGCAGGGAGGCAATTTAGGGGTCAGCCCCAGCATTTT. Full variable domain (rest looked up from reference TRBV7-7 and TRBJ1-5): GAGVSQSPRYKVTKRGQDVTLRCDPISSHATLYWYQQALGQGPEFLTYFNYEAQPDKSGLPSDRFSAERPEGSISTLTIQRTEQRDSAMYRCASSFWAGRQFRGQPQHFGDGTRLSIL.

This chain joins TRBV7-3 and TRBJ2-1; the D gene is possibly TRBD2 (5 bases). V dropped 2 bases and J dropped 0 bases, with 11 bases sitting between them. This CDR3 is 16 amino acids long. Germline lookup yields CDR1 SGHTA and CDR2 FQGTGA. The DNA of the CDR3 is TGTGCCAGCAGCTTATATCCGGGAAGCTCCTACAATGAGCAGTTCTTC. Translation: CASSLYPGSSYNEQFF.